This TCR beta chain was sequenced during a study of OX40 agonist ivuxolimab in advanced cancers. In the study overall: The dose-escalation group included hepatocellular carcinoma, melanoma, renal cell carcinoma and head and neck cancer. Patients were roughly 83% male with ages roughly 20 to 90, mean about 65.

Notes on this clone: As yet, its antigen is unknown.

Regarding the study as a whole: Clonal expansion by week 6 occurred in CD4+ and CD8+ blood T cells (at 0.1 to 3.0 mg/kg).

The table came from immunoSEQ multiplex PCR; TCRdb's copy has only in-frame clones and leaves some out. The data contain about 52,000 clones, about nine tenths of them seen just once; the ten biggest clones take up approximately 7%. The origin of this receptor is an adult with an advanced solid tumor such as melanoma, head and neck, liver or kidney cancer. The sequencing here drew on CD4+ or CD8+ T cells sorted from blood, taken in a trial of the OX40 agonist ivuxolimab.

CDR3 DNA: TGCGCCAGCAGCTTCAAGACGGACCCGCGGAATGGAAACACCATATATTTT. Translated: CASSFKTDPRNGNTIYF. The rearrangement links TRBV5-1 to TRBJ1-3; no clear D gene. Germline V lookup: CDR1 SGHRS, CDR2 YFSETQ. V was shortened by 2 bases and J by 3 bases, with 18 bases between the two germline ends. The CDR3 totals 17 residues.